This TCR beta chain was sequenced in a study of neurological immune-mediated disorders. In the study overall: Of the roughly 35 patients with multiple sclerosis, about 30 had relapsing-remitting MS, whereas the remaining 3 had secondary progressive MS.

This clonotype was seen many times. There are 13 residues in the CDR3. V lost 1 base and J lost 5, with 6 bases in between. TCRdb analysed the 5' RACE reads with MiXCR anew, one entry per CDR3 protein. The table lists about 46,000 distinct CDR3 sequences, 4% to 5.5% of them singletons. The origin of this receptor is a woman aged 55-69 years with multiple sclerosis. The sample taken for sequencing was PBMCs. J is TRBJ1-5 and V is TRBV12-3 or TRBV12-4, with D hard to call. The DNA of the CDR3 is TGTGCCAGCAGTTTAGGGTCTTATCAGCCCCAGCATTTT. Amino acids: CASSLGSYQPQHF.